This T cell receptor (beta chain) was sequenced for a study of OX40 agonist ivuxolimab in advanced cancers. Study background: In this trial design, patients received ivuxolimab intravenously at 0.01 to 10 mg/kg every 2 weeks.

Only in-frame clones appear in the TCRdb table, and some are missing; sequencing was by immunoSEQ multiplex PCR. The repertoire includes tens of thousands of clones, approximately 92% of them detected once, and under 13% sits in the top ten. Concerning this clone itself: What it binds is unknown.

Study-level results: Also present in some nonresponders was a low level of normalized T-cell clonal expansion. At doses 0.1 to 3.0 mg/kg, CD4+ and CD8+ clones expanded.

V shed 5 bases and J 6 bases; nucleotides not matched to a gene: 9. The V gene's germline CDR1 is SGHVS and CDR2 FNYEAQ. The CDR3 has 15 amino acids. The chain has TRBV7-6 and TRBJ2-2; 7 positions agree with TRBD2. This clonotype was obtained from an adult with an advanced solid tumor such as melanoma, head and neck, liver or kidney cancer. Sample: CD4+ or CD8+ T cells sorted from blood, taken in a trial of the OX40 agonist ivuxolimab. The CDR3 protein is CASSPLGGDAGELFF. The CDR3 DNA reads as TGTGCCAGCAGCCCCCTTGGGGGGGACGCCGGGGAGCTGTTTTTT.